These 18 T cell receptor beta chains were sequenced from one sample in a study of blood T cells in healthy people across ages. It was with a sample-barcoded 5' primer and a J-beta primer mix that a second PCR of about 6 to 12 cycles was run. TCRdb redid the calling of the 5' RACE reads with MiXCR, one entry per CDR3 protein. The sample lists about 1.8 million distinct CDR3 sequences; just under 50% were seen once. The source material was blood. Receptors originate from a woman aged 40-49 years in good health.

The chain combines TRBV7-2 with TRBJ2-1, with unresolved D. V lost 6 bases, J lost 7 bases, and 7 bases lay in between. The CDR3 loop spans 11 amino acids. CDR1 SGHTA and CDR2 FQGNSA come from the germline V gene. The CDR3 DNA is TGTGCCAGCAGTCGTAAGAATGAGCAGTTCTTC. Amino acid sequence: CASSRKNEQFF.

Turning to this clonotype: The junction does not match germline at one end; this may be a read error. The gene calls are TRBV20-1 and TRBJ2-7; possible D gene TRBD2, 7 bases. The CDR3 is 15 amino acids. Germline V gives CDR1 DFQATT, CDR2 SNEGSKA (reference sequence). The CDR3 here is CSARLGGGETYGQYF. DNA for the CDR3: TGCAGTGCCAGATTGGGGGGGGGCGAGACCTACGGGCAGTACTTC.

The chain's CDR3 is CASSYSGPTQYF. DNA for the CDR3: TGTGCCAGCAGTTACTCGGGCCCGACGCAGTATTTT. The V gene is TRBV6-6, the J gene TRBJ2-3; the D is unclear. Germline V gene lookup returns CDR1 MNHNY and CDR2 SVGAGI (reference sequence). V was shortened by 0 bases and J by 9 bases, with 7 bases between the two germline ends. There are 12 residues in the CDR3.

This clonotype has just a few counts. The chain uses TRBV11-2 and TRBJ2-5, with D unresolved. CDR1 and CDR2 from the germline V gene are SGHAT and FQNNGV. This CDR3 spans 14 amino acids. Trimming cost V 5 bases and J 1 base, with 11 bases left between them. The CDR3 is CASSARLFQETQYF. The CDR3 DNA reads TGTGCCAGCAGCGCAAGGCTCTTCCAAGAGACCCAGTACTTC.

The table lists this clonotype with a few counts. The J gene is TRBJ2-5, the V gene TRBV2, with TRBD2 matching over 9 bases. Germline-derived CDR1 and CDR2 are SNHLY and FYNNEI. The V segment lost 7 bases and the J segment 7 bases; nucleotides outside the gene matches: 7. The CDR3 is 13 amino acids. This CDR3 reads CASIPGLARTQYF. The CDR3, as DNA: TGTGCCAGCATACCGGGACTAGCACGGACCCAGTACTTC.

This clonotype has only a few counts. The CDR3 coding sequence is TGCAGTGCTAGAGATCGGGGGGGGTTGATCGCTTACGAGCAGTACTTC. Amino acid sequence: CSARDRGGLIAYEQYF. The genes are TRBV20-1 and TRBJ2-7; 8 nucleotides line up with TRBD2. Trimming removed 0 bases from V and 4 bases from J; junction bases left unmatched: 11. The CDR3 sequence is 16 residues long. In germline, CDR1 is DFQATT, CDR2 SNEGSKA (reference sequence).

Only one count was recorded for this clonotype. The chain has TRBV3-1 and TRBJ2-5; tentative D call: TRBD1 (5 bases). CDR3 length: 13 residues. The germline V and J ends were trimmed by 4 bases and 11 bases, with 17 bases remaining between them. From germline, CDR1 is LGHDT and CDR2 YNNKEL (reference sequence). CDR3 sequence (DNA): TGTGCCAGCAGCCCGTCGGCAGGGCAGGAGCAGTACTTC. This sequence encodes CASSPSAGQEQYF.

V usage is TRBV20-1 and J usage is TRBJ2-3; 11 bases fit TRBD1. This CDR3 contains 16 residues. With 0 bases clipped from V and 6 bases from J, the junction kept 8 bases outside the gene matches. CDR1 is DFQATT, CDR2 SNEGSKA, per germline (reference sequence). CDR3 DNA sequence: TGCAGTGCTAGAGATCCATGGACAGGGGGCATGGATACGCAGTATTTT. Translating gives CSARDPWTGGMDTQYF.

Details on this clonotype: Mismatch with germline at one junction end may stem from a read error. The J gene is TRBJ1-2, the V gene TRBV4-3; 8 positions match TRBD1. Germline CDR1 LGHNA, CDR2 YSLEER. There are 17 residues in the CDR3. In DNA, the CDR3 is TGCGCCAGCAGCCAAGCCCCCGGACAGGGAGGATTCTATGGCCACACCTTC. This translates into CASSQAPGQGGFYGHTF.

This clonotype was detected a few times. The V and J genes are TRBV20-1 and TRBJ2-1; a weak D match, TRBD2 (5 bases). The germline gives CDR1 DFQATT, CDR2 SNEGSKA (reference sequence). V lost 2 bases, J lost 7 bases, and 15 bases lay in between. The CDR3 totals 14 residues. CDR3 nucleotides: TGCAGTGCTAGAATCCCCCACGGGGTGAATGAGCAGTTCTTC. It is translated as CSARIPHGVNEQFF.

The genes are TRBV29-1 and TRBJ2-2; D is uncertain. Germline V CDR1 and CDR2: SQVTM, ANQGSEA. The germline V and J ends were trimmed by 8 bases and 0 bases, with 13 bases remaining between them. CDR3 length equals 14 residues. The DNA for the CDR3 is TGCAGCTGTGATCCGGGTGCGAACACCGGGGAGCTGTTTTTT. It yields the protein CSCDPGANTGELFF.

This clonotype was observed a few times. A much bigger clone sits one base away, suggesting this may be a read error. This chain joins TRBV9 and TRBJ2-1; no clear D gene. The J call may be faulty, since TRBJ2-7 better matches the DNA end. The CDR3 loop spans 13 amino acids. CDR1 is SGDLS, CDR2 YYNGEE, per germline. The chain's CDR3 is CASSLSSYNEQYF. CDR3 nucleotide sequence: TGTGCCAGCAGCTTGAGCTCCTACAATGAGCAGTACTTC.

In this sample, this clonotype turned up a few times. This rearrangement joins TRBV6-5 to TRBJ2-5; 8 positions match TRBD2. The CDR3 consists of 14 residues. J gave up 4 bases and V 9 bases, and 10 bases lay outside the gene matches. Germline V gene data show CDR1 as MNHEY and CDR2 as SVGAGI. CDR3 in amino acids: CASSTGLGVETQYF. The DNA of the CDR3 is TGTGCCAGTAGTACGGGACTAGGGGTAGAGACCCAGTACTTC.

V is TRBV27 and J is TRBJ1-4; TRBD1 matches 10 bases. The CDR3 extends over 17 amino acids. CDR1 is MNHEY and CDR2 is SMNVEV in the germline V gene (reference sequence). Germline trimming cut 5 bases from V and 0 bases from J; bases unmatched to any gene: 6. CDR3 bases: TGTGCCAGCAGTCCCTTGGACAGGGGGTCAACTAATGAAAAACTGTTTTTT. The encoded protein is CASSPLDRGSTNEKLFF.

This clonotype appeared a few times. The chain has TRBV6-2 or TRBV6-3 and TRBJ2-1; 9 bases map to TRBD1. The CDR3 is made up of 13 amino acids. Per the germline V gene, CDR1 is MNHEY and CDR2 is SVGEGT. V was pared by 4 bases and J by 8 bases, with 3 bases of the junction left unmatched. The CDR3 DNA reads TGTGCCAGCAGTTGGGACAGGGTCCATGAGCAGTTCTTC. Residues: CASSWDRVHEQFF.

There are a few counts of this clonotype. The chain uses TRBV7-8 and TRBJ1-2; D is uncertain. Germline values: CDR1 SGHVS, CDR2 FQNEAQ. There are 16 residues in the CDR3. Trimming took off 5 bases at V and 3 bases at J, with 19 bases between the two ends. The CDR3 reads CASSPLGGEVDYGYTF. The CDR3 nucleotides are TGTGCCAGCAGCCCCCTCGGCGGGGAAGTGGACTATGGCTACACCTTC.

There are a few counts of this clonotype. The J gene is TRBJ2-7, the V gene TRBV5-1; 7 bases align to TRBD1. The J segment lost 2 bases and the V segment lost 0 bases, leaving 5 bases of the junction unmatched. The CDR3 is 15 residues long. Germline CDR1 reads SGHRS; CDR2 reads YFSETQ. The CDR3 DNA follows: TGCGCCAGCAGCTTGGATAGGGGGCCAACCTACGAGCAGTACTTC. Translation: CASSLDRGPTYEQYF. Using reference TRBV5-1 and TRBJ2-7 for the parts outside the CDR3, the full variable domain is KAGVTQTPRYLIKTRGQQVTLSCSPISGHRSVSWYQQTPGQGLQFLFEYFSETQRNKGNFPGRFSGRQFSNSRSEMNVSTLELGDSALYLCASSLDRGPTYEQYFGPGTRLTVT.

This clonotype was seen more than once but under ten times. The chain couples TRBV15 to TRBJ2-1; 8 bases line up with TRBD1. V shed 4 bases, J shed 9 bases, and the junction held 5 bases outside the gene matches. Germline assignment: CDR1 LNHNV and CDR2 YYDKDF (reference sequence). This CDR3 spans 13 amino acids. CDR3 residues: CATSTGTGTEQFF. The CDR3 coding sequence is TGTGCCACCAGCACCGGGACAGGTACTGAGCAGTTCTTC.